One and the same sample provided the 19 T cell receptor beta chains below, sequenced in a study of T-cell reconstitution after alpha-beta-depleted transplantation in children. As it was prepared, the TCRbeta library received unique molecular identifiers. TCRdb independently ran MiXCR on the PCR reads; one entry per CDR3 protein. The sample yields about 360,000 distinct CDR3 sequences, about 14% seen once. The sequencing used PBMCs, collected from the stem cell graft. The receptors shown here come from a human donor who donated a stem cell graft to a child with Fanconi anemia.

The chain employs TRBV7-2 and TRBJ2-7; D unclear. Germline CDR1 reads SGHTA; CDR2 reads FQGNSA. The CDR3 runs to 14 residues. V was trimmed by 1 base and J by 3 bases, leaving 10 bases between them. This chain's CDR3 is CASSLGGSNYEQYF. The CDR3 nucleotides are TGTGCCAGCAGCTTAGGGGGATCCAACTACGAGCAGTACTTC.

The DNA for the CDR3 is TGTGCCAGCAGTTTAAATGGTGGTGGAGTTTGGAAAGAGACCCAGTACTTC. Its protein product is CASSLNGGGVWKETQYF. The chain combines TRBV28 with TRBJ2-5, with no clear D. V was cut by 2 bases and J by 3 bases, with 19 bases left in between. This CDR3 is 17 amino acids long. Germline V gene sequence: CDR1 MDHEN, CDR2 SYDVKM.

This clonotype was seen at least ten times. V usage is TRBV7-2 and J usage is TRBJ1-1; D may be TRBD1 (6 bases). The CDR3 extends over 15 amino acids. Deletions cut 2 bases from V and 6 bases from J, with 16 bases between. Germline CDR1 reads SGHTA; CDR2 reads FQGNSA. CDR3 nucleotides: TGTGCCAGCAGCTTAAGTAGGGGGACGGGCGCTGAAGCTTTCTTT. It codes for CASSLSRGTGAEAFF.

The sample holds a few counts of this clonotype. J is TRBJ2-3 and V is TRBV5-1, with D possibly being TRBD2 (7 bases). This CDR3 region has 14 residues. Germline assignment: CDR1 SGHRS and CDR2 YFSETQ. Trimming stripped 3 bases from V and 5 bases from J, with 13 bases between. The CDR3 sequence: CASSSRGAEDTQYF. The CDR3 DNA reads as TGCGCCAGCAGCTCACGGGGGGCCGAAGATACGCAGTATTTT.

This sequence joins TRBV27 and TRBJ2-2; no definite D call. The V end lost 4 bases, the J end lost 7 bases, and 7 bases lay between the germline ends. The germline V gene encodes CDR1 MNHEY and CDR2 SMNVEV (reference sequence). This CDR3 region has 12 residues. This chain's CDR3 is CASSWANGELFF. In DNA, the CDR3 is TGTGCCAGCAGTTGGGCCAACGGGGAGCTGTTTTTT.

The V gene is TRBV11-2, the J gene TRBJ1-2, with a possible D match to TRBD1 (5 bases). This CDR3 contains 12 residues. V lost 0 bases to trimming and J lost 9 bases, with 8 bases between them. Germline CDR1 SGHAT, CDR2 FQNNGV. The CDR3 coding sequence is TGTGCCAGCAGCTTAGAGGGGGTTAGCTACACCTTC. It specifies CASSLEGVSYTF.

V gene TRBV11-2 combines with J gene TRBJ1-4; D is unresolved. The CDR3 loop spans 12 amino acids. Trimming removed 4 bases from V and 12 bases from J, with 12 bases in between. From germline, CDR1 is SGHAT and CDR2 FQNNGV. The CDR3 DNA reads as TGTGCCAGCAGCTCCGGGGTGAAGGAACTGTTTTTT. It encodes CASSSGVKELFF.

V usage is TRBV29-1 and J usage is TRBJ2-5; D may be TRBD2 (6 bases). Between the trimmed V and J ends, which lost 4 bases and 5 bases, there was a span of 8 bases. CDR1 and CDR2 (germline): SQVTM, ANQGSEA. The CDR3 consists of 11 residues. Here the CDR3 DNA reads TGCAGCGTTGGTGGGGGGGAGACCCAGTACTTC. It codes for CSVGGGETQYF.

This clonotype was found a few times. The genes are TRBV7-2 and TRBJ2-2; D is uncertain. The CDR3 runs to 15 residues. Trimming shortened V by 2 bases and J by 3 bases, and 10 bases separated the two germline ends. Germline V gene lookup returns CDR1 SGHTA and CDR2 FQGNSA. In DNA form, the CDR3 reads TGTGCCAGCAGCTTATCAGGCGTGGACACCGGGGAGCTGTTTTTT. Protein sequence: CASSLSGVDTGELFF.

The sample holds a few counts of this clonotype. The V gene is TRBV18, the J gene TRBJ1-2; 12 bases fit TRBD1. This CDR3 has 17 amino acids. Germline V lookup: CDR1 KGHSH, CDR2 LQKENI. V shed 0 bases, J shed 7 bases, and the junction held 9 bases outside the gene matches. CDR3 sequence: CASSPPEAGTGGFGYTF. The CDR3 DNA follows: TGTGCCAGCTCACCACCGGAGGCCGGGACAGGGGGCTTTGGCTACACCTTC.

This chain connects TRBV5-1 to TRBJ1-4; D call uncertain. The CDR3 extends over 15 amino acids. The germline V and J ends were trimmed by 5 bases and 3 bases, with 14 bases remaining between them. Germline CDR1 reads SGHRS; CDR2 reads YFSETQ. The CDR3 DNA follows: TGCGCCAGCAGTACCCCCGATGGAGCTAATGAAAAACTGTTTTTT. Amino acid sequence: CASSTPDGANEKLFF.

This clonotype showed up many times. This sequence joins TRBV15 and TRBJ2-5; 10 bases line up with TRBD1. The CDR3 consists of 17 residues. V lost 0 bases, J lost 4 bases, and 8 bases stayed unmatched. The germline V gene has CDR1 LNHNV and CDR2 YYDKDF (reference sequence). The CDR3 is CATSRDLPGQGLETQYF. DNA for the CDR3: TGTGCCACCAGCAGAGATCTCCCGGGACAGGGGCTAGAGACCCAGTACTTC.

This clonotype was observed a handful of times. The chain combines TRBV2 with TRBJ1-5, with D possibly TRBD1 on 5 matching bases. The CDR3 covers 15 residues. Germline-derived CDR1 and CDR2 are SNHLY and FYNNEI. Trimming left V 1 base short and J 2 bases short, with 9 bases between. CDR3 loop: CASSEEQAGNQPQHF. The CDR3 coding sequence is TGTGCCAGCAGTGAAGAACAGGCAGGCAATCAGCCCCAGCATTTT.

The chain links TRBV12-3 or TRBV12-4 to TRBJ2-6; D remains ambiguous. Trimming cost V 6 bases and J 5 bases, with 8 bases left between them. The CDR3 is 13 amino acids. The CDR3 sequence: CASSNRRANVLTF. CDR3 DNA sequence: TGTGCCAGCAGCAACAGAAGGGCCAACGTCCTGACTTTC.

A few counts support this clonotype. This chain connects TRBV19 to TRBJ1-2; the match to TRBD1 covers 7 bases. After removal of 4 bases from V and 0 bases from J, the junction contained 5 bases not matched to a gene. Germline V gene data show CDR1 as LNHDA and CDR2 as SQIVND (reference sequence). The CDR3 is made up of 15 amino acids. CDR3 coding DNA: TGTGCCAGTAGTACCCCCGGGACAGCTAACTATGGCTACACCTTC. Its protein product is CASSTPGTANYGYTF.

This clonotype was detected many times. This sequence joins TRBV5-6 and TRBJ1-5; D unclear. This CDR3 is 14 amino acids long. Trimming shortened V by 2 bases and J by 5 bases, and 11 bases separated the two germline ends. Germline CDR1 and CDR2: SGHDT and YYEEEE. CDR3 sequence: CASSFWTMDQPQHF. The CDR3 DNA sequence: TGTGCCAGCAGCTTCTGGACGATGGATCAGCCCCAGCATTTT.

This clonotype was found many times. The chain links TRBV10-3 to TRBJ2-7, with D unresolved. The V and J ends lost 0 bases and 3 bases respectively, with 3 bases between them. This CDR3 has 12 amino acids. Germline V gives CDR1 ENHRY, CDR2 SYGVKD. The DNA for the CDR3 is TGTGCCATCAGTGAGTCAAACTACGAGCAGTACGTC. Encoded protein: CAISESNYEQYV.

This clonotype was observed many times. The chain uses TRBV5-1 and TRBJ1-2; D not resolved. V lost 0 bases and J lost 7, with 10 bases in between. This CDR3 spans 13 amino acids. Germline V gene data show CDR1 as SGHRS and CDR2 as YFSETQ. CDR3 sequence: CASSLEGPSGYTF. The DNA for the CDR3 is TGCGCCAGCAGCTTGGAAGGTCCCTCTGGCTACACCTTC.

The table lists this clonotype with many counts. The chain carries TRBV5-1 and TRBJ2-7; 9 bases fit TRBD1. V shed 5 bases and J 5 bases; nucleotides not matched to a gene: 8. This CDR3 comprises 14 residues. The V gene's germline CDR1 is SGHRS and CDR2 YFSETQ. For the CDR3, the DNA is TGCGCCAGCAGAGGGACAGGGAATCCCAACGAGCAGTACTTC. It encodes CASRGTGNPNEQYF.